This T cell receptor (beta chain) comes out of a study of technical replicates of blood from a few donors. TCRdb's table, derived via immunoSEQ multiplex PCR, lists solely in-frame clones and lacks some. Of about 81,000 clones listed, 90% to 97% were seen once; the top ten hold about 0.37%. Trimming stripped 3 bases from V and 8 bases from J, with 16 bases between. CDR1 SNHLY and CDR2 FYNNEI come from the germline V gene. The CDR3 length is 14 residues. The V and J genes are TRBV2 and TRBJ1-2; D is possibly TRBD1 (5 bases). The clonotype originates from a human donor in good health. The sample comprised T cells isolated from PBMCs. The CDR3 here is CASSEIERGSGYTF. The CDR3 DNA follows: TGTGCCAGCAGTGAGATAGAAAGGGGTTCGGGCTACACCTTC.